The next 23 T cell receptor beta chains were all read from a single sample in a study of blood T cell repertoires in COVID-19. Data came from immunoSEQ multiplex PCR; TCRdb stores just in-frame clones and leaves some out. The table lists 350,000 to 450,000 clones, under 85% of them singletons. Sequenced: PBMCs or T cells enriched from blood (not recorded which). The receptors here all came from a woman aged 45-65 years who had recovered from COVID-19.

The rearrangement uses TRBV3-1 (or the pseudogene TRBV3-2) and TRBJ1-1; D is ambiguous. Germline CDR1 and CDR2: LGHDT and YNNKEL (reference sequence). The CDR3 is 16 amino acids. Deletions cut 3 bases from V and 2 bases from J, with 16 bases between. The CDR3 loop is CASSQGISTINTEAFF. The CDR3 DNA is TGTGCCAGCAGCCAGGGAATATCGACTATAAACACTGAAGCTTTCTTT.

V is TRBV14 and J is TRBJ2-5, with TRBD1 matching over 7 bases. Trimming cost V 3 bases and J 5 bases; bases outside gene matches: 6. Germline assignment: CDR1 SGHDN and CDR2 FVKESK. The CDR3 length is 14 residues. This CDR3 reads CASSQDRTRETQYF. Written as DNA, the CDR3 is TGTGCCAGCAGCCAGGACAGGACCCGGGAGACCCAGTACTTC.

V and J are TRBV19 and TRBJ2-3, with 8 bases fitting TRBD2. J gave up 2 bases and V 4 bases, and 8 bases lay outside the gene matches. In germline, CDR1 is LNHDA, CDR2 SQIVND (reference sequence). The CDR3 loop spans 16 amino acids. CDR3 DNA: TGTGCCAGTAGTAGTACGGGACTAGGGATCACAGATACGCAGTATTTT. Protein product: CASSSTGLGITDTQYF.

This clone was seen a single time. The V call is TRBV27, the J call TRBJ1-2, with a weak D call TRBD1 (6 bases). CDR3 length: 14 residues. The V end lost 5 bases, the J end lost 4 bases, and 14 bases lay between the germline ends. The germline CDR1 and CDR2 sequences are MNHEY and SMNVEV (reference sequence). Here the CDR3 reads CASSPPTGFYGYTF. The CDR3 nucleotides are TGTGCCAGCAGTCCTCCAACAGGGTTCTATGGCTACACCTTC.

This clone appeared a few times. This chain uses TRBV4-3 with TRBJ1-1, with TRBD1 identical over 8 bases. V lost 0 bases to trimming and J lost 1 base; unmatched junction nucleotides: 7. The CDR3 length is 17 residues. Germline V CDR1 and CDR2: LGHNA, YSLEER. CDR3 region: CASSQDVGGTGNTEAFF. The CDR3 DNA follows: TGCGCCAGCAGCCAAGATGTCGGCGGGACAGGGAACACTGAAGCTTTCTTT.

The rearrangement joins TRBV7-3 to TRBJ1-1; possibly TRBD1 for D (5 bases). The V gene lost 5 bases and the J gene lost 6 bases, with 13 bases spanning the gap. Germline lookup yields CDR1 SGHTA and CDR2 FQGTGA. This CDR3 is 13 amino acids long. CDR3 protein: CASSQTTGAEAFF. The CDR3 bases are TGTGCCAGCAGCCAAACCACAGGCGCTGAAGCTTTCTTT.

This sequence joins TRBV5-4 and TRBJ1-6, with 8 bases identical to TRBD1. CDR3 length equals 16 residues. With V trimmed by 7 bases and J by 0 bases, 6 bases remained unmatched. Germline loops: CDR1 SGHNT, CDR2 YYREEE (reference sequence). As DNA, the CDR3 is TGTGCCAGCGGACGGACAGGGAGCTCCTATAATTCACCCCTCCACTTT. This gives the protein CASGRTGSSYNSPLHF.

V gene TRBV19 combines with J gene TRBJ1-1; D unresolved. This CDR3 contains 11 residues. The germline CDR1 and CDR2 sequences are LNHDA and SQIVND (reference sequence). V lost 5 bases, J lost 8 bases, and 9 bases lay in between. In nucleotides, the CDR3 is TGTGCCAGTAGTTTAGGTCCGGAAGCTTTCTTT. Its protein product is CASSLGPEAFF.

The chain recombines TRBV4-1 with TRBJ1-6; D is perhaps TRBD1 (5 bases). Per germline, CDR1 MGHRA and CDR2 YSYEKL. CDR3 length: 15 residues. V gave up 4 bases and J gave up 3 bases, with 10 bases separating them. As DNA, the CDR3 is TGCGCCAGCAGCCCGACAGCCGACTATAATTCACCCCTCCACTTT. Translating it yields CASSPTADYNSPLHF.

On this clone: Other DNA sequences in this sample translate to the same CDR3. This rearrangement joins TRBV2 to TRBJ1-5; D might be TRBD1 (5 bases). This CDR3 region has 15 residues. V lost 6 bases and J lost 2, with 14 bases in between. The V gene's germline CDR1 is SNHLY and CDR2 FYNNEI. The CDR3 reads CASRETDSGNQPQHF. CDR3 DNA: TGTGCCAGCAGAGAGACAGACAGTGGCAATCAGCCCCAGCATTTT.

In nucleotides, the CDR3 is TGTGCCAGCAGCTTAGAGGGCAGGGGTGGTGAGCAGTTCTTC. This gives the protein CASSLEGRGGEQFF. This chain uses TRBV11-3 with TRBJ2-1, with a possible D match to TRBD1 (6 bases). From germline, CDR1 is SGHNT and CDR2 YENEEA. The CDR3 is 14 residues long. V gave up 0 bases and J gave up 9 bases, with 12 bases separating them.

The V and J genes are TRBV9 and TRBJ1-4, with D possibly matching TRBD1 (5 bases). Germline CDR1 SGDLS, CDR2 YYNGEE. Trimming left V 4 bases short and J 8 bases short, with 15 bases between. CDR3 length: 14 residues. This chain's CDR3 is CASSPDTKGEKLFF. The CDR3 nucleotides read TGTGCCAGCAGCCCGGACACAAAGGGGGAAAAACTGTTTTTT.

The rearrangement links TRBV6-5 to TRBJ2-1, with 11 bases lining up with TRBD2. Trimming removed 6 bases from V and 6 bases from J; junction bases left unmatched: 4. CDR1 is MNHEY, CDR2 SVGAGI, per germline. The CDR3 length is 14 residues. CDR3 DNA: TGTGCCAGCAGAATAGCGGGGGGGCCCAATGAGCAGTTCTTC. Protein: CASRIAGGPNEQFF.

This sequence joins TRBV15 and TRBJ2-2, with a possible D match to TRBD1 (5 bases). This CDR3 comprises 18 residues. V was cut by 3 bases and J by 0 bases, with 17 bases left in between. Germline CDR1 LNHNV, CDR2 YYDKDF (reference sequence). The CDR3 region is CATSSPLGRFTNTGELFF. For the CDR3, the DNA is TGTGCCACCAGCAGCCCTTTGGGGCGCTTTACGAACACCGGGGAGCTGTTTTTT.

This sequence joins TRBV27 and TRBJ2-7; 12 bases map to TRBD2. This CDR3 has 15 amino acids. Looked up from germline, CDR1 is MNHEY and CDR2 is SMNVEV (reference sequence). V lost 5 bases to trimming and J lost 3 bases; unmatched junction nucleotides: 5. The CDR3 region is CASSPGLAGIYEQYF. CDR3 DNA sequence: TGTGCCAGCAGTCCCGGACTAGCGGGAATCTACGAGCAGTACTTC.

In DNA form, the CDR3 reads TGTGCCAGCACTAGCGGGAGGGAGGGAAAGCAGTACTTC. As protein: CASTSGREGKQYF. The chain joins TRBV2 to TRBJ2-7, with 12 bases matching TRBD2. Trimming at V came to 7 bases and at J to 8 bases, leaving 6 bases not matched to a gene. CDR3 length equals 13 residues. Germline CDR1 is SNHLY and CDR2 is FYNNEI. The full variable domain, its missing parts supplied by reference TRBV2 and TRBJ2-7, is EPEVTQTPSHQVTQMGQEVILRCVPISNHLYFYWYRQILGQKVEFLVSFYNNEISEKSEIFDDQFSVERPDGSNFTLKIRSTKLEDSAMYFCASTSGREGKQYFGPGTRLTVT.

The chain carries TRBV5-1 and TRBJ2-3; 13 nucleotides line up with TRBD2. Germline V CDR1 and CDR2: SGHRS, YFSETQ. With 0 bases clipped from V and 1 base from J, the junction kept 5 bases outside the gene matches. CDR3 length: 18 amino acids. Here the CDR3 DNA reads TGCGCCAGCAGCTTGGGTTCAGGACTAGCGGGGGGCACAGATACGCAGTATTTT. It is translated as CASSLGSGLAGGTDTQYF.

This clone was recorded once. The sample holds other DNA sequences that translate to the same CDR3. This sequence joins TRBV5-1 and TRBJ1-2; D is perhaps TRBD1 (6 bases). The CDR3 is 14 amino acids. Germline-derived CDR1 and CDR2 are SGHRS and YFSETQ. With 0 bases removed from V and 2 bases from J, the gap between germline ends came to 8 bases. The DNA for the CDR3 is TGCGCCAGCAGCTTGGGAGGGACAAACTATGGCTACACCTTC. Amino acid sequence: CASSLGGTNYGYTF.

V and J are TRBV7-9 and TRBJ1-5, with 8 nucleotides matching TRBD1. Germline V gene lookup returns CDR1 SEHNR and CDR2 FQNEAQ (reference sequence). V shed 5 bases and J 7 bases; nucleotides not matched to a gene: 10. CDR3 length: 15 amino acids. The CDR3 DNA reads as TGTGCCAGCAGCGACGGACAGGGTGTTTTACAGCCCCAGCATTTT. Protein sequence: CASSDGQGVLQPQHF. The complete variable domain, with remaining parts taken from reference TRBV7-9 and TRBJ1-5, reads DTGVSQNPRHKITKRGQNVTFRCDPISEHNRLYWYRQTLGQGPEFLTYFQNEAQLEKSRLLSDRFSAERPKGSFSTLEIQRTEQGDSAMYLCASSDGQGVLQPQHFGDGTRLSIL.

Here the CDR3 DNA reads TGTGCCAGCAGTTCCCTTCTGGACAGGAGCATGAACACTGAAGCTTTCTTT. It is translated as CASSSLLDRSMNTEAFF. The chain links TRBV6-2 or TRBV6-3 to TRBJ1-1; 7 bases are shared with TRBD1. Germline CDR1 and CDR2: MNHEY and SVGEGT. The trim removed 4 bases at V and 0 bases at J, leaving 11 bases unmatched. CDR3 length: 17 amino acids.

The chain links TRBV5-1 to TRBJ1-2, with D possibly being TRBD1 (6 bases). Germline loops: CDR1 SGHRS, CDR2 YFSETQ. V lost 0 bases to trimming and J lost 3 bases, with 9 bases between them. The CDR3 totals 14 residues. CDR3 nucleotide sequence: TGCGCCAGCAGCTTGGGACAGGAGCACTATGGCTACACCTTC. Its protein product is CASSLGQEHYGYTF.

The chain employs TRBV7-3 and TRBJ2-5; 9 bases agree with TRBD1. This CDR3 region has 13 residues. J lost 3 bases, V lost 5 bases, and 1 base had no gene match. Germline CDR1 SGHTA, CDR2 FQGTGA. DNA of the CDR3: TGTGCCAGCAGCCGGGACAGGGAAGAGACCCAGTACTTC. Protein: CASSRDREETQYF. The whole variable domain, filled in from reference TRBV7-3 and TRBJ2-5, reads GAGVSQTPSNKVTEKGKYVELRCDPISGHTALYWYRQSLGQGPEFLIYFQGTGAADDSGLPNDRFFAVRPEGSVSTLKIQRTERGDSAVYLCASSRDREETQYFGPGTRLLVL.

The V and J genes are TRBV10-3 and TRBJ2-7; 9 nucleotides match TRBD1. Germline trimming cut 2 bases from V and 0 bases from J; bases unmatched to any gene: 5. CDR1 ENHRY and CDR2 SYGVKD come from the germline V gene. The CDR3 has 16 amino acids. The CDR3 nucleotides are TGTGCCATCAGTGAGGCAGGGACAGGGAGCTCCTACGAGCAGTACTTC. Its translation is CAISEAGTGSSYEQYF.